Listed here are 15 T cell receptor beta chains from one sample, sequenced in a study of cytomegalovirus exposure and HLA in healthy donors. The PCR was carried out with 60 Vbeta primers and 13 Jbeta primers. Only in-frame clones appear in the TCRdb table, and some are missing; sequencing was by immunoSEQ multiplex PCR. The data hold approximately 110,000 clones, with roughly 15% observed a single time. The sample was PBMCs. Receptor source: a woman in her late teens or twenties in good health and CMV-seronegative.

Concerning this clone itself: The junction differs from germline at one of its ends, possibly a read error. The genes are TRBV30 and TRBJ2-5; 8 bases map to TRBD2. The CDR3 is 11 residues long. Germline-derived CDR1 and CDR2 are GTSNPN and SVGIG (reference sequence). As DNA, the CDR3 is TGCGGGGGGGGTGTCCAAGAGACCCAGTACTTC. Translating gives CGGGVQETQYF.

This chain connects TRBV28 to TRBJ1-3; no reliable D call. Trimming left V 5 bases short and J 0 bases short, with 11 bases between. CDR1 and CDR2 from the germline V gene are MDHEN and SYDVKM. The CDR3 covers 15 residues. The CDR3 region is CASSGLLSSGNTIYF. The DNA of the CDR3 is TGTGCCAGCAGTGGGCTACTCAGCTCTGGAAACACCATATATTTT.

This clone came up a few times. The V and J genes are TRBV28 and TRBJ2-7, with 8 bases matching TRBD2. Germline V gene data show CDR1 as MDHEN and CDR2 as SYDVKM. V lost 6 bases and J lost 4; bases outside the gene matches: 5. The CDR3 is 13 amino acids. The CDR3 DNA reads TGTGCCAGCAGACTAGCGGATCCTTACGAGCAGTACTTC. Encoded protein: CASRLADPYEQYF.

The chain carries TRBV20-1 and TRBJ2-7, with D perhaps matching TRBD1 (7 bases). The V end lost 6 bases, the J end lost 3 bases, and 9 bases lay between the germline ends. The length of the CDR3 is 11 residues. The germline V gene has CDR1 DFQATT and CDR2 SNEGSKA (reference sequence). The CDR3 reads CSARDSYEQYF. In DNA, the CDR3 is TGCAGTGCGCGGGACAGCTACGAGCAGTACTTC.

The rearrangement joins TRBV2 to TRBJ1-6; TRBD1 matches 9 bases. Germline V gene data show CDR1 as SNHLY and CDR2 as FYNNEI. The trim removed 3 bases at V and 8 bases at J, leaving 2 bases unmatched. The CDR3 extends over 14 amino acids. CDR3 sequence reads: CASSEGTGHSPLHF. The CDR3 coding sequence is TGTGCCAGCAGTGAGGGGACAGGGCATTCACCCCTCCACTTT.

This clone was counted a few times. The rearrangement links TRBV6-1 to TRBJ1-4; D call uncertain. CDR1 is MNHNS, CDR2 SASEGT, per germline. Trimming took 6 bases from V and 3 from J, leaving 14 bases between them. The CDR3 is made up of 15 amino acids. CDR3 sequence (DNA): TGTGCCAGCAGGGGAGAGCCGGGATCTAATGAAAAACTGTTTTTT. Residues: CASRGEPGSNEKLFF.

The chain recombines TRBV5-1 with TRBJ1-1; 11 nucleotides line up with TRBD1. V lost 0 bases, J lost 3 bases, and 10 bases stayed unmatched. This CDR3 comprises 18 residues. Germline V CDR1 and CDR2: SGHRS, YFSETQ. CDR3 amino acids: CASSLGRDRGGEDTEAFF. Written as DNA, the CDR3 is TGCGCCAGCAGCTTGGGAAGGGACAGGGGGGGAGAGGACACTGAAGCTTTCTTT.

This clone was detected a few times. V usage is TRBV6-6 and J usage is TRBJ2-7; TRBD2 matches 8 bases. Germline CDR1 reads MNHNY; CDR2 reads SVGAGI (reference sequence). This CDR3 contains 15 residues. After removal of 5 bases from V and 0 bases from J, the junction contained 6 bases not matched to a gene. The DNA of the CDR3 is TGTGCCAGCAGTCATACTAGCGGAAGCTCCTACGAGCAGTACTTC. Residues: CASSHTSGSSYEQYF.

The chain uses TRBV7-2 and TRBJ2-5, with 10 bases lining up with TRBD1. CDR3 size: 15 residues. V was pared by 5 bases and J by 4 bases, with 7 bases of the junction left unmatched. Germline-derived CDR1 and CDR2 are SGHTA and FQGNSA. The CDR3 is CASSQPGQGRETQYF. In nucleotides, the CDR3 is TGTGCCAGCAGCCAACCGGGACAGGGGAGAGAGACCCAGTACTTC.

The J gene is TRBJ2-7, the V gene TRBV9; D is perhaps TRBD1 (6 bases). Trimming cost V 0 bases and J 2 bases, with 15 bases left between them. CDR1 SGDLS and CDR2 YYNGEE come from the germline V gene. The CDR3 is made up of 16 amino acids. This CDR3 reads CASSVGGRGTPYEQYF. The CDR3 bases are TGTGCCAGCAGCGTAGGAGGCAGGGGCACCCCCTACGAGCAGTACTTC.

The V and J genes are TRBV28 and TRBJ1-2; 7 bases align to TRBD1. CDR1 and CDR2 (germline): MDHEN, SYDVKM. V lost 3 bases to trimming and J lost 0 bases; unmatched junction nucleotides: 4. This CDR3 spans 15 amino acids. This chain's CDR3 is CASSFPGQPNYGYTF. CDR3 coding DNA: TGTGCCAGCAGTTTTCCGGGACAGCCTAACTATGGCTACACCTTC.

In this sample, this clone turned up a few times. The CDR3 is CASSPGGLTTNEKLFF. CDR3 nucleotides: TGTGCCAGCTCACCAGGAGGGCTTACAACTAATGAAAAACTGTTTTTT. The V call is TRBV18, the J call TRBJ1-4; D unclear. Trimming took 2 bases from V and 0 from J, leaving 10 bases between them. In germline, CDR1 is KGHSH, CDR2 LQKENI. This CDR3 is built from 16 residues.

The genes are TRBV2 and TRBJ1-1, with 7 bases aligning to TRBD1. Germline V gene data show CDR1 as SNHLY and CDR2 as FYNNEI. The CDR3 consists of 13 residues. Losses at the gene ends were 3 bases for V and 3 bases for J; bases not matched to a gene: 1. Here the CDR3 DNA reads TGTGCCAGCAGTGATCAGGGGGACACTGAAGCTTTCTTT. Its translation is CASSDQGDTEAFF.

This sequence joins TRBV9 and TRBJ2-3; 7 nucleotides agree with TRBD1. Germline V gene data show CDR1 as SGDLS and CDR2 as YYNGEE. Trimming took 4 bases from V and 2 from J; bases not matched to a gene: 7. This CDR3 comprises 15 residues. The CDR3 DNA is TGTGCCAGCAGCCCGAGGGGGCAGGACACAGATACGCAGTATTTT. Amino acid sequence: CASSPRGQDTDTQYF.

The chain employs TRBV5-4 and TRBJ2-5, with TRBD1 matching 9 bases. This CDR3 is 14 amino acids long. The V segment lost 4 bases and the J segment 2 bases; nucleotides outside the gene matches: 3. Per the germline V gene, CDR1 is SGHNT and CDR2 is YYREEE (reference sequence). In DNA form, the CDR3 reads TGTGCCAGCAGCCGGGACAGGGCTCAAGAGACCCAGTACTTC. Protein sequence: CASSRDRAQETQYF.